This T cell receptor (beta chain) came from a study of molecular identifiers for immune sequencing clone quantification. TCRdb ran MiXCR on the PCR reads and lists one entry per CDR3 protein. This table has about 68,000 distinct CDR3 sequences, about a sixth appearing once. The CDR3 runs 17 residues. The junction had 10 bases not matched to a gene; V was cut back by 3 bases and J by 2 bases. Germline V gene data show CDR1 as WSHSY and CDR2 as SAAADI. Remarks on this clonotype: Here the CDR3 omits its conserved ending phenylalanine or tryptophan, so a read error is the likely source.

The chain employs TRBV10-2 and TRBJ2-5, with 9 bases that match TRBD2. This TCR came from a human donor in good health. Some libraries in this study had Jurkat cell RNA spiked in. Sequencing used naive CD8+ T cells from blood, with Jurkat cell RNA spiked in. Subset noted: FACS-sorted CD8+CD4-CCR7+CD45RA+ naive T cells. The CDR3 loop is CASSDVASGILQETQYL. The CDR3, as DNA: TGCGCCAGCAGTGACGTGGCTAGCGGGATACTACAAGAGACCCAGTACCTC.